This TCR beta chain was observed in a study of memory CD4+ T cells and cytomegalovirus serostatus. About the research overall: This sample comes from healthy Belgian adults, about nine CMV seropositive, 24 seronegative.

Study-level points and caveats: Median bootstrapped AUC for CMV status was about 0.96 originally, just under 0.93 US-trained.

The sort gate was single viable CD3+CD4+CD8-CD45RO+ cells for memory CD4+ T cells. In the authors' workflow: Out-of-frame sequences were removed, leaving 2,204,828 distinct TCRbeta sequences. Method: immunoSEQ multiplex PCR; TCRdb's copy keeps in-frame clones and lacks some. V and J calls and clone size follow that table, whereas D and trimming were derived from the DNA. The top ten clones hold less than 0.85% of a sample with 30,000 to 50,000 clones, roughly 80% of them seen once. With respect to this clone: The antigen is not known.

CDR1 and CDR2 from the germline V gene are SGHAT and FQNNGV. The CDR3 is 15 residues long. The V end lost 1 base, the J end lost 7 bases, and 11 bases lay between the germline ends. This sequence was found in an adult in good health and CMV-seronegative. This chain links TRBV11-2 with TRBJ1-6, with D possibly being TRBD1 (5 bases). The specimen sequenced was memory CD4+ T cells from blood. CDR3 region: CASSLAAGMNSPLHF. Written as DNA, the CDR3 is TGTGCCAGCAGCTTAGCTGCAGGGATGAATTCACCCCTCCACTTT.